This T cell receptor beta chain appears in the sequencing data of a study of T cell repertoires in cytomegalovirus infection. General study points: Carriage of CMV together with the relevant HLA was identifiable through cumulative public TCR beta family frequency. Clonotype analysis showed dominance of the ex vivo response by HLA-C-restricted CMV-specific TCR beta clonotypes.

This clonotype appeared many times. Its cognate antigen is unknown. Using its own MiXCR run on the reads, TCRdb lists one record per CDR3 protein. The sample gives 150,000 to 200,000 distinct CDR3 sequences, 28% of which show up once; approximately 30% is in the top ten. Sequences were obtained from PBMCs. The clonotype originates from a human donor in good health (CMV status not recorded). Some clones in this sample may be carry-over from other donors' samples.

The CDR3 region is CASSLTGGTGELFF. DNA for the CDR3: TGCGCCAGCAGCCTGACAGGGGGAACCGGGGAGCTGTTTTTT. The chain joins TRBV5-1 to TRBJ2-2, with 9 bases fitting TRBD1. The trim removed 4 bases at V and 5 bases at J, leaving 3 bases unmatched. CDR1 is SGHRS, CDR2 YFSETQ, per germline. CDR3 length equals 14 residues.